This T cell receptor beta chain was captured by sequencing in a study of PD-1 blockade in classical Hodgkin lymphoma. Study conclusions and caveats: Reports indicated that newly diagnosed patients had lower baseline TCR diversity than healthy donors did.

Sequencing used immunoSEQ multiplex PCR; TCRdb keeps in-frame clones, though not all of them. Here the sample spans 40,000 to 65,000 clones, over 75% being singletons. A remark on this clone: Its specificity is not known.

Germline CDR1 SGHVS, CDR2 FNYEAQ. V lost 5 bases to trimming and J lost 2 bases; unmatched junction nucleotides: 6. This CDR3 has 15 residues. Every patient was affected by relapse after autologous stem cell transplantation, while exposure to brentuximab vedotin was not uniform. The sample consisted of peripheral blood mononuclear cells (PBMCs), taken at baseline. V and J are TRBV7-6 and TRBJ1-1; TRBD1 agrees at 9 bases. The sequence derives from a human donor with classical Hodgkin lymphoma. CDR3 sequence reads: CASSNTGGRNTEAFF. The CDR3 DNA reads TGTGCCAGCAGCAATACAGGGGGCAGAAACACTGAAGCTTTCTTT.